Shown below are 28 T cell receptor beta chains from a single sample sequenced in a study of T cells in narcolepsy. The data were produced by immunoSEQ multiplex PCR, yet TCRdb's version contains in-frame clones alone and is incomplete. This table holds about 30,000 clones, about 76% found once. Sequenced input: CD45RA- memory CD4+ T cells from PBMCs. Source of these receptors: a human donor with narcolepsy.

The chain recombines TRBV9 with TRBJ2-5; no firm D call. The V end lost 4 bases, the J end lost 3 bases, and 7 bases lay between the germline ends. The CDR3 extends over 12 amino acids. CDR1 and CDR2 from the germline V gene are SGDLS and YYNGEE. The chain's CDR3 is CASSPGEETQYF. The DNA of the CDR3 is TGTGCCAGCAGCCCGGGCGAAGAGACCCAGTACTTC.

The chain uses TRBV29-1 and TRBJ1-1; 8 nucleotides agree with TRBD1. The CDR3 extends over 14 amino acids. The trim removed 4 bases at V and 0 bases at J, leaving 4 bases unmatched. Germline CDR1 and CDR2: SQVTM and ANQGSEA. The CDR3 reads CSVAQGAVNTEAFF. The CDR3 coding sequence is TGCAGCGTTGCGCAGGGGGCCGTGAACACTGAAGCTTTCTTT.

This clone was counted only a few times. The identical CDR3 is also encoded by other nucleotide sequences in the sample. The chain combines TRBV19 with TRBJ2-1, with no clear D. V shed 3 bases and J shed 0 bases, with 9 bases lying between them. This CDR3 contains 15 residues. From germline, CDR1 is LNHDA and CDR2 SQIVND (reference sequence). CDR3 protein: CASSIDRSSYNEQFF. DNA of the CDR3: TGTGCCAGTAGTATTGATCGTAGCTCCTACAATGAGCAGTTCTTC.

The rearrangement joins TRBV5-1 to TRBJ2-2; TRBD1 agrees at 11 bases. The CDR3 contains 15 residues. Germline values: CDR1 SGHRS, CDR2 YFSETQ. Germline trimming cut 4 bases from V and 5 bases from J; bases unmatched to any gene: 4. The CDR3 loop is CASSTGTGGTGELFF. The CDR3 DNA follows: TGCGCCAGCAGCACCGGGACAGGGGGGACCGGGGAGCTGTTTTTT. The full variable domain, rest sourced from reference TRBV5-1 and TRBJ2-2, is KAGVTQTPRYLIKTRGQQVTLSCSPISGHRSVSWYQQTPGQGLQFLFEYFSETQRNKGNFPGRFSGRQFSNSRSEMNVSTLELGDSALYLCASSTGTGGTGELFFGEGSRLTVL.

The chain employs TRBV18 and TRBJ2-7, with D perhaps given as TRBD1 or TRBD2 (5 bases each). CDR1 and CDR2 (germline): KGHSH, LQKENI. Trimming removed 1 base at V and 6 bases at J, with 10 bases between. The CDR3 has 13 amino acids. The CDR3 protein is CASSPHPGSEQYF. CDR3 nucleotides: TGTGCCAGCTCACCACACCCAGGGAGCGAGCAGTACTTC.

V usage is TRBV19 and J usage is TRBJ1-5; D remains ambiguous. In germline, CDR1 is LNHDA, CDR2 SQIVND (reference sequence). The ends were cut back, 3 bases at V and 10 bases at J, with 19 bases in the middle. This CDR3 region has 15 residues. This CDR3 is CASSMVPRSHGPQHF. DNA for the CDR3: TGTGCCAGTAGTATGGTGCCCCGGAGTCACGGACCCCAGCATTTT. The full variable domain, with the rest looked up from reference TRBV19 and TRBJ1-5, is DGGITQSPKYLFRKEGQNVTLSCEQNLNHDAMYWYRQDPGQGLRLIYYSQIVNDFQKGDIAEGYSVSREKKESFPLTVTSAQKNPTAFYLCASSMVPRSHGPQHFGDGTRLSIL.

CDR3 coding DNA: TGTGCCAGCGCAGAGACAGGGTTGAACACTGAAGCTTTCTTT. Translating it yields CASAETGLNTEAFF. The J gene is TRBJ1-1, the V gene TRBV14; 7 bases fit TRBD1. J gave up 0 bases and V 8 bases, and 6 bases lay outside the gene matches. This CDR3 has 14 amino acids. Germline V lookup: CDR1 SGHDN, CDR2 FVKESK.

The DNA of the CDR3 is TGTGCCAGCAGGCCACACAGGGAACCGCCGGAGCAGTACTTC. Translated: CASRPHREPPEQYF. The gene calls are TRBV6-1 and TRBJ2-7; maybe TRBD1 (6 bases). The CDR3 has 14 residues. CDR1 is MNHNS, CDR2 SASEGT, per germline. V gave up 6 bases and J gave up 7 bases, with 19 bases separating them.

V usage is TRBV7-8 and J usage is TRBJ2-2; the D gene is possibly TRBD2 (5 bases). The CDR3 sequence is 16 residues long. In germline, CDR1 is SGHVS, CDR2 FQNEAQ. V dropped 7 bases and J dropped 8 bases, with 23 bases sitting between them. This CDR3 reads CASNTRTVGESGELFF. CDR3 bases: TGTGCCAGCAACACTAGGACCGTCGGGGAGTCAGGGGAGCTGTTTTTT.

The chain carries TRBV9 and TRBJ2-1, with D hard to call. V lost 0 bases and J 8 bases, leaving 15 bases between the germline ends. Germline-derived CDR1 and CDR2 are SGDLS and YYNGEE. The CDR3 runs 15 residues. The CDR3 protein is CASSVGTIQTHEQFF. The CDR3 region has the DNA TGTGCCAGCAGCGTAGGCACTATCCAAACCCATGAGCAGTTCTTC.

This chain joins TRBV28 and TRBJ1-5, with TRBD1 as a possible D gene (6 bases). The germline V and J ends were trimmed by 6 bases and 7 bases, with 16 bases remaining between them. Germline V CDR1 and CDR2: MDHEN, SYDVKM. The CDR3 contains 14 residues. The CDR3 sequence: CASRLEGGGQPQHF. CDR3 DNA: TGTGCCAGCAGACTGGAGGGGGGGGGACAGCCCCAGCATTTT.

The chain is built from TRBV19 and TRBJ1-5; 11 bases fit TRBD1. The CDR3 is made up of 19 amino acids. In germline, CDR1 is LNHDA, CDR2 SQIVND (reference sequence). V dropped 5 bases and J dropped 1; count of bases not matched to a gene: 13. In nucleotides, the CDR3 is TGTGCCAGTAGTCTCCGGGACAGGGGGTTCGAATTAAGCAATCAGCCCCAGCATTTT. Protein sequence: CASSLRDRGFELSNQPQHF.

The rearrangement uses TRBV2 and TRBJ1-5, with D perhaps matching TRBD1 (5 bases). The V end lost 8 bases, the J end lost 8 bases, and 16 bases lay between the germline ends. The CDR3 has 13 amino acids. CDR1 SNHLY and CDR2 FYNNEI come from the germline V gene. The DNA for the CDR3 is TGTGCCAGCGAAGGAGGGGTCCTAGAGCCCCAGCATTTT. Translating gives CASEGGVLEPQHF.

This clone has only a few counts. This chain uses TRBV28 with TRBJ1-5, with 7 bases aligning to TRBD1. The CDR3 contains 18 residues. Per germline, CDR1 MDHEN and CDR2 SYDVKM. V lost 3 bases to trimming and J lost 0 bases; unmatched junction nucleotides: 11. This CDR3 is CASSFSGQFTYSNQPQHF. The CDR3 DNA follows: TGTGCCAGCAGTTTTTCGGGACAGTTCACTTATAGCAATCAGCCCCAGCATTTT.

The rearrangement joins TRBV7-2 to TRBJ1-5, with D unresolved. V was cut by 1 base and J by 2 bases, with 12 bases left in between. This CDR3 spans 16 amino acids. Per germline, CDR1 SGHTA and CDR2 FQGNSA. The CDR3 DNA is TGTGCCAGCAGCTTAGAAGGGCAGCAGGGCAATCAGCCCCAGCATTTT. Residues: CASSLEGQQGNQPQHF.

This clone has a single count. The V call is TRBV4-2, the J call TRBJ2-3; possibly TRBD2 for D (5 bases). CDR1 is LGHNA, CDR2 YNFKEQ, per germline. V was clipped by 1 base and J by 0 bases, with 5 bases between them. The CDR3 consists of 14 residues. CDR3 sequence: CASSQGTSTDTQYF. The CDR3 bases are TGTGCCAGCAGCCAAGGGACTAGCACAGATACGCAGTATTTT.

The CDR3 loop is CASSYRDRGLYEQFF. The CDR3 coding sequence is TGTGCCAGCAGTTACCGGGACAGGGGGCTTTATGAGCAGTTCTTC. V and J are TRBV6-5 and TRBJ2-1; 12 positions agree with TRBD1. Unmatched junction bases numbered 4, after V lost 2 bases and J lost 8 bases. The germline gives CDR1 MNHEY, CDR2 SVGAGI. The CDR3 is 15 residues long.

In its sample, this clone was seen a few times. J is TRBJ2-4 and V is TRBV7-2; tentative D call: TRBD1 (6 bases). This CDR3 has 15 residues. Trimming cost V 1 base and J 5 bases, with 12 bases left between them. Germline V gene sequence: CDR1 SGHTA, CDR2 FQGNSA. Written as DNA, the CDR3 is TGTGCCAGCAGCTTAGACAGGGCGTACGAAAACATTCAGTACTTC. This encodes CASSLDRAYENIQYF.

V usage is TRBV27 and J usage is TRBJ2-3; 9 nucleotides line up with TRBD1. Losses at the gene ends were 6 bases for V and 6 bases for J; bases not matched to a gene: 4. There are 13 residues in the CDR3. The germline V gene encodes CDR1 MNHEY and CDR2 SMNVEV (reference sequence). CDR3 in amino acids: CASRTGGVDTQYF. CDR3 sequence (DNA): TGTGCCAGCAGAACAGGGGGCGTCGATACGCAGTATTTT.

V gene TRBV7-2 combines with J gene TRBJ2-3; D is ambiguous. The germline V gene encodes CDR1 SGHTA and CDR2 FQGNSA. Trimming shortened V by 0 bases and J by 5 bases, and 0 bases separated the two germline ends. This CDR3 contains 11 residues. The CDR3 reads CASSLADTQYF. In DNA form, the CDR3 reads TGTGCCAGCAGCTTAGCAGATACGCAGTATTTT.

The table lists this clone with a few counts. The chain couples TRBV18 to TRBJ2-2; 8 bases line up with TRBD1. The J segment lost 1 base and the V segment lost 6 bases, leaving 7 bases of the junction unmatched. The germline V gene has CDR1 KGHSH and CDR2 LQKENI. This CDR3 contains 16 residues. CDR3 DNA sequence: TGTGCCAGCTCGGCACAGGGGGTCATGAACACCGGGGAGCTGTTTTTT. Translated: CASSAQGVMNTGELFF. Full variable domain (missing parts from reference TRBV18 and TRBJ2-2): NAGVMQNPRHLVRRRGQEARLRCSPMKGHSHVYWYRQLPEEGLKFMVYLQKENIIDESGMPKERFSAEFPKEGPSILRIQQVVRGDSAAYFCASSAQGVMNTGELFFGEGSRLTVL.

The rearrangement links TRBV6-5 to TRBJ2-2, with a possible D match to TRBD2 (6 bases). The V end lost 2 bases, the J end lost 4 bases, and 14 bases lay between the germline ends. CDR3 length equals 16 residues. Germline CDR1 is MNHEY and CDR2 is SVGAGI. The CDR3 DNA sequence: TGTGCCAGCAGTTACAGGGCGGGAAAGGGCACCGGGGAGCTGTTTTTT. It yields the protein CASSYRAGKGTGELFF.

In this sample, this clone turned up a few times. The rearrangement joins TRBV30 to TRBJ1-5, with TRBD1 as a possible D gene (5 bases). Trimming took 0 bases from V and 9 from J, leaving 6 bases between them. Germline-derived CDR1 and CDR2 are GTSNPN and SVGIG (reference sequence). The CDR3 covers 11 residues. The CDR3 reads CAWSVGGPQHF. The CDR3 DNA reads as TGTGCCTGGAGTGTCGGGGGGCCCCAGCATTTT.

This chain uses TRBV30 with TRBJ2-3; D may be TRBD1 or TRBD2 (5 bases each). V shed 8 bases and J shed 4 bases, with 16 bases lying between them. This CDR3 has 13 residues. Looked up from germline, CDR1 is GTSNPN and CDR2 is SVGIG (reference sequence). CDR3: CATSGPQADTQYF. CDR3 DNA: TGTGCCACTTCGGGACCTCAGGCAGATACGCAGTATTTT. The complete variable domain, with remaining parts taken from reference TRBV30 and TRBJ2-3, reads SQTIHQWPATLVQPVGSPLSLECTVEGTSNPNLYWYRQAAGRGLQLLFYSVGIGQISSEVPQNLSASRPQDRQFILSSKKLLLSDSGFYLCATSGPQADTQYFGPGTRLTVL.

V is TRBV28 and J is TRBJ1-2; 8 bases are shared with TRBD1. Germline loops: CDR1 MDHEN, CDR2 SYDVKM. The CDR3 is made up of 18 amino acids. After removal of 2 bases from V and 1 base from J, the junction contained 12 bases not matched to a gene. The CDR3 sequence is CASSLEGWGQAGNYGYTF. CDR3 in DNA: TGTGCCAGCAGTTTAGAAGGTTGGGGACAGGCCGGTAACTATGGCTACACCTTC.

The J gene is TRBJ2-2, the V gene TRBV27; TRBD1 agrees at 9 bases. This CDR3 is 14 amino acids long. V was clipped by 6 bases and J by 5 bases; unmatched bases: 4. Germline V gene data show CDR1 as MNHEY and CDR2 as SMNVEV (reference sequence). CDR3 amino acids: CASRPGQGTGELFF. CDR3 sequence (DNA): TGTGCCAGCAGGCCCGGACAGGGGACCGGGGAGCTGTTTTTT.

This clone was counted between two and nine times. This chain links TRBV6-1 with TRBJ2-1; 7 bases are shared with TRBD2. The length of the CDR3 is 15 residues. Per the germline V gene, CDR1 is MNHNS and CDR2 is SASEGT. The V gene end was trimmed by 1 base and the J gene end by 5 bases; junction bases not matched to a gene: 5. Here the CDR3 reads CASSEVSSGNNEQFF. CDR3 DNA sequence: TGTGCCAGCAGTGAAGTCTCTAGCGGAAACAATGAGCAGTTCTTC.

This chain connects TRBV13 to TRBJ2-7; D gene uncertain. Germline V gives CDR1 PRHDT, CDR2 FYEKMQ (reference sequence). V shed 5 bases and J shed 6 bases, with 11 bases lying between them. This CDR3 comprises 12 residues. This chain's CDR3 is CASSPAQSEQYF. The CDR3 region has the DNA TGTGCCAGCAGCCCGGCCCAAAGCGAGCAGTACTTC.